This T cell receptor beta chain is from a study of human T cells and chemical hapten exposure. As for the study in general: An approximately 2 cm by approximately 2 cm inner upper arm patch received 2% DPC for sensitization.

In this sample, this clonotype turned up many times. The antigen is unknown. Losses at the gene ends were 0 bases for V and 5 bases for J; bases not matched to a gene: 7. The length of the CDR3 is 16 residues. The V gene's germline CDR1 is MGHRA and CDR2 YSYEKL. TCRdb reprocessed the RACE reads with MiXCR, giving one entry per CDR3 protein. The sample has over 35,000 distinct CDR3 sequences, approximately 9% seen once. Whole-study results and caveats: Clustering by CDR3 similarity yielded significantly more large clusters from expanded TCRs than controls.

As to time point: patch test 2, 6 weeks after DPC sensitization. Indicated treatment: therapeutic diphenylcyclopropenone sensitization with weekly scalp DPC. At patch-test visits, sampling came before the patch test. Donation of samples came from alopecia patients who were 18 to 70 years old and suitable for DPC. The chain uses TRBV4-1 and TRBJ2-7, with 10 bases aligning to TRBD1. The clonotype comes from a woman in her thirties or forties with alopecia areata. Some clones in this sample may be carry-over from other donors' samples. The specimen comprised whole blood, sampled in connection with sensitization to the hapten diphenylcyclopropenone (DPC). DNA for the CDR3: TGCGCCAGCAGCCAAGAGGCCTTGACAGGGGGCGACGAGCAGTACTTC. It encodes CASSQEALTGGDEQYF.